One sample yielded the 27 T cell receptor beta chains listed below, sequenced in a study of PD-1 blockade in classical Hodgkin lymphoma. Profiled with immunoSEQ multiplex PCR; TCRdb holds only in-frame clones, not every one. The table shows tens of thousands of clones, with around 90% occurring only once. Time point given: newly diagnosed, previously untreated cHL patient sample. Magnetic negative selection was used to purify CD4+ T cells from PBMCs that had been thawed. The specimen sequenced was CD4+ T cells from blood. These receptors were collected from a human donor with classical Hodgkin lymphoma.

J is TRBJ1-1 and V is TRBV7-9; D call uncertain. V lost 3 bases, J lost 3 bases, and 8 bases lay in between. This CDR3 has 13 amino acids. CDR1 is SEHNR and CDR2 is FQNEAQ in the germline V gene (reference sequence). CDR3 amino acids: CASSFEMDTEAFF. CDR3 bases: TGTGCCAGCAGCTTCGAGATGGACACTGAAGCTTTCTTT.

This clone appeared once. The CDR3 spells CASSSPDSQEETQYF. Written as DNA, the CDR3 is TGTGCCAGCAGTTCCCCTGACAGTCAGGAAGAGACCCAGTACTTC. The rearrangement links TRBV6-6 to TRBJ2-5, with D possibly TRBD1 on 5 matching bases. There are 15 residues in the CDR3. Germline assignment: CDR1 MNHNY and CDR2 SVGAGI (reference sequence). Trimming cost V 4 bases and J 3 bases, with 15 bases left between them.

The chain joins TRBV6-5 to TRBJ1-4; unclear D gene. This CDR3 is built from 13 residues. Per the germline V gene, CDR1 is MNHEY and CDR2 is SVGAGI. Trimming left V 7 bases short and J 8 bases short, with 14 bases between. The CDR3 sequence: CASKSSLGEKLFF. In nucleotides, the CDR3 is TGTGCCAGCAAGTCTTCCCTGGGAGAAAAACTGTTTTTT.

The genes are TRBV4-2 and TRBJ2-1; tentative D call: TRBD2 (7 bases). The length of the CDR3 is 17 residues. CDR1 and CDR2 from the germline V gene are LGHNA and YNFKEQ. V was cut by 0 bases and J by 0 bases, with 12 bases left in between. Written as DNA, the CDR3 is TGTGCCAGCAGCCAAGAGTGGGGGGGCTACTCCTACAATGAGCAGTTCTTC. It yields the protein CASSQEWGGYSYNEQFF.

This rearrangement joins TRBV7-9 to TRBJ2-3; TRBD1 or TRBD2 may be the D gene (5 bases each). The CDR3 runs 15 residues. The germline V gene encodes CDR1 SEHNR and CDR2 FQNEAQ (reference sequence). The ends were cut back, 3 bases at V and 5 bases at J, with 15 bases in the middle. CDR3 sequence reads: CASSFSGDGVDTQYF. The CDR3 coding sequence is TGTGCCAGCAGCTTTTCCGGGGACGGGGTAGATACGCAGTATTTT.

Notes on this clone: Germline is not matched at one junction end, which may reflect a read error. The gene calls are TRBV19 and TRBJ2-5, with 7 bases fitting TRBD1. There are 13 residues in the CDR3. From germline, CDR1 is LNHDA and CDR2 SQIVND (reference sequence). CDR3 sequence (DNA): TGTGCCAGCAGTATAGGGACAGAAGAGACCCAGTACTTC. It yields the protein CASSIGTEETQYF.

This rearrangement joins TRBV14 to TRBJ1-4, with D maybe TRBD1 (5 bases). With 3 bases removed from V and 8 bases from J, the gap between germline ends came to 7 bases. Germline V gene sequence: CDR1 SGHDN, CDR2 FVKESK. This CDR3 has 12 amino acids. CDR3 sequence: CASSQRDEKLFF. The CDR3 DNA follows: TGTGCCAGCAGCCAGCGGGACGAAAAACTGTTTTTT.

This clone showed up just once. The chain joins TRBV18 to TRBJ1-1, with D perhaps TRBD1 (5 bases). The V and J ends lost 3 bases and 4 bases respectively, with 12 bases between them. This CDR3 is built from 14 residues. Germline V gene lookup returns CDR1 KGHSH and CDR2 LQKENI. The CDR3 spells CASSPVAGRTEAFF. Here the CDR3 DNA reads TGTGCCAGCTCACCGGTGGCAGGGCGCACTGAAGCTTTCTTT.

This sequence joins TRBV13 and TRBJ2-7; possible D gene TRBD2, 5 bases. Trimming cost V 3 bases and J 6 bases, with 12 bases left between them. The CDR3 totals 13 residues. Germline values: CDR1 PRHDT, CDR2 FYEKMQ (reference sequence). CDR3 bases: TGTGCCAGCAGCTTTGGAGGCGGCTCCGAGCAGTACTTC. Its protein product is CASSFGGGSEQYF.

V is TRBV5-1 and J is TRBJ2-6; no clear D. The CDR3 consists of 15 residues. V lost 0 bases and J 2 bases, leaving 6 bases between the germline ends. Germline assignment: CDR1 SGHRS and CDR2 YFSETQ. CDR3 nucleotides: TGCGCCAGCAGCTTGGAACCGACTGGGGCCAACGTCCTGACTTTC. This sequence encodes CASSLEPTGANVLTF.

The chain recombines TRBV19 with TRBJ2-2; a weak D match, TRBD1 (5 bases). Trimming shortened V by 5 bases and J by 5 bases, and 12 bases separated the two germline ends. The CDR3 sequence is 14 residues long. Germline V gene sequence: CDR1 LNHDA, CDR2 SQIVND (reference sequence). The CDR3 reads CASSWGGETGELFF. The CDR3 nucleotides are TGTGCCAGTAGTTGGGGCGGAGAGACCGGGGAGCTGTTTTTT.

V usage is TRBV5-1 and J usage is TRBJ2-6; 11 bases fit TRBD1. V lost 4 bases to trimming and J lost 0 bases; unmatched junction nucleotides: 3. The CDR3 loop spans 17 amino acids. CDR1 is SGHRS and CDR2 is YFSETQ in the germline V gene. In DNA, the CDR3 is TGCGCCAGCAGCCTGGGGACAGGGGGCTCTGGGGCCAACGTCCTGACTTTC. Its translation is CASSLGTGGSGANVLTF. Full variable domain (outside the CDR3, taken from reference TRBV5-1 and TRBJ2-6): KAGVTQTPRYLIKTRGQQVTLSCSPISGHRSVSWYQQTPGQGLQFLFEYFSETQRNKGNFPGRFSGRQFSNSRSEMNVSTLELGDSALYLCASSLGTGGSGANVLTFGAGSRLTVL.

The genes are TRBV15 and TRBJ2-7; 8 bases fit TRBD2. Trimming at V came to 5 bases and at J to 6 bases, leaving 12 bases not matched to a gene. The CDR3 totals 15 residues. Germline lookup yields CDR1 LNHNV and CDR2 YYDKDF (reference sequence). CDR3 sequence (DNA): TGTGCCACCAGCGGATCTCCGGGACTAGTATCCGAGCAGTACTTC. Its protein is CATSGSPGLVSEQYF. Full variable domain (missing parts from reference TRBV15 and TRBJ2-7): DAMVIQNPRYQVTQFGKPVTLSCSQTLNHNVMYWYQQKSSQAPKLLFHYYDKDFNNEADTPDNFQSRRPNTSFCFLDIRSPGLGDTAMYLCATSGSPGLVSEQYFGPGTRLTVT.

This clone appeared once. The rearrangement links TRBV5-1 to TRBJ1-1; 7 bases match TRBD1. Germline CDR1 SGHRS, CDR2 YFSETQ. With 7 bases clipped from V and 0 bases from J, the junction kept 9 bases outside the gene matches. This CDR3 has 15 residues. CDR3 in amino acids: CASGQEGAMNTEAFF. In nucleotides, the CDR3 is TGCGCCAGCGGTCAAGAGGGGGCCATGAACACTGAAGCTTTCTTT.

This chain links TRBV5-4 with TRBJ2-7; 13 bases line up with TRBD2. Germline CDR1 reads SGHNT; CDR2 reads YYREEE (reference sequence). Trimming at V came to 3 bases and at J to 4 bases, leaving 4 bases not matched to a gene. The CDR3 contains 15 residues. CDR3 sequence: CASSSRTSGSYEQYF. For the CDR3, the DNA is TGTGCCAGCAGCTCCCGGACTAGCGGGAGTTACGAGCAGTACTTC.

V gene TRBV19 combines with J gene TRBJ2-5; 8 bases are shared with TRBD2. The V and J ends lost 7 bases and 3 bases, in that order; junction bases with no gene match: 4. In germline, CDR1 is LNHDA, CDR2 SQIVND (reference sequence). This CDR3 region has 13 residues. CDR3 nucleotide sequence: TGTGCCAGTAACGGCGGGAGGAAAGAGACCCAGTACTTC. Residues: CASNGGRKETQYF.

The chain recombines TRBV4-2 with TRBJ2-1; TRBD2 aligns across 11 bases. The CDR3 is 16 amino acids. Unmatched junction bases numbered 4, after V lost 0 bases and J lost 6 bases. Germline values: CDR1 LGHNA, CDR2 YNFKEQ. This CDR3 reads CASSQEGLAGGNEQFF. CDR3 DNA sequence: TGTGCCAGCAGCCAAGAGGGTCTAGCGGGAGGCAATGAGCAGTTCTTC.

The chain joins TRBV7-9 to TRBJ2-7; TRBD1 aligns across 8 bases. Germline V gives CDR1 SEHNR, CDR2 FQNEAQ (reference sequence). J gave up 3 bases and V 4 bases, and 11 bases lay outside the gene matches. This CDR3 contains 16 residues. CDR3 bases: TGTGCCAGCAGCTCCACCCCAGGGGGCGCGGTCTACGAGCAGTACTTC. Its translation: CASSSTPGGAVYEQYF. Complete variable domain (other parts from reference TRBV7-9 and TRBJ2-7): DTGVSQNPRHKITKRGQNVTFRCDPISEHNRLYWYRQTLGQGPEFLTYFQNEAQLEKSRLLSDRFSAERPKGSFSTLEIQRTEQGDSAMYLCASSSTPGGAVYEQYFGPGTRLTVT.

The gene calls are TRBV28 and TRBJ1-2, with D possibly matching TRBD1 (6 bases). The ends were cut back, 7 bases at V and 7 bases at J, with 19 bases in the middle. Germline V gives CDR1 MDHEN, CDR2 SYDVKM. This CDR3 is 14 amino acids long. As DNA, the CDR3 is TGTGCCAGCATTATTACAGGGCAAAGGAGTGGCTACACCTTC. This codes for CASIITGQRSGYTF.

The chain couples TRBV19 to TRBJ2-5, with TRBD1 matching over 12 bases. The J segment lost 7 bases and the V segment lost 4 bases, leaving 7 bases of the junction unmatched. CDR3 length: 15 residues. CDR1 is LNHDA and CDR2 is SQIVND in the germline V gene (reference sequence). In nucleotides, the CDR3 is TGTGCCAGTAGTAATTGGGACAGGGGGCGCGGGACCCAGTACTTC. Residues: CASSNWDRGRGTQYF.

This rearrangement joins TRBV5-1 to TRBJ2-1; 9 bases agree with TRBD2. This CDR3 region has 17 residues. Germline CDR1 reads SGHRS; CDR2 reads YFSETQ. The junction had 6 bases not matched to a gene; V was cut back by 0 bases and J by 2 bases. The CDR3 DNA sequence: TGCGCCAGCAGCTTGGTTGCGGCGGGAGGGCCCTACAATGAGCAGTTCTTC. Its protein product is CASSLVAAGGPYNEQFF.

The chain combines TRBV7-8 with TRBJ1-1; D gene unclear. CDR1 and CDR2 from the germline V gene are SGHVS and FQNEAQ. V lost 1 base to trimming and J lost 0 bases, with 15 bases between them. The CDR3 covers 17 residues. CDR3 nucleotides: TGTGCCAGCAGCTTAGGCCTCCCAGGAAGACTGAACACTGAAGCTTTCTTT. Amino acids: CASSLGLPGRLNTEAFF.

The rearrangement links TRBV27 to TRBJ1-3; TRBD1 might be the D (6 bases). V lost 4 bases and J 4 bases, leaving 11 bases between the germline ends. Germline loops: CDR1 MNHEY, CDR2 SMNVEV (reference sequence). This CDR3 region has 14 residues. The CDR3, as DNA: TGTGCCAGCAGTTCCTCGGGACACGGAAACACCATATATTTT. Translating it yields CASSSSGHGNTIYF.

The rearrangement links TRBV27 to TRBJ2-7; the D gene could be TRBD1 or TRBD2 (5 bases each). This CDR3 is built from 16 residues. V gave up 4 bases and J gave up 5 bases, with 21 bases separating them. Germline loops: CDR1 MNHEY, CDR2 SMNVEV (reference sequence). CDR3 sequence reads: CASSSLRERGINEQYF. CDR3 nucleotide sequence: TGTGCCAGCAGTTCCCTCAGGGAGCGAGGGATCAACGAGCAGTACTTC.

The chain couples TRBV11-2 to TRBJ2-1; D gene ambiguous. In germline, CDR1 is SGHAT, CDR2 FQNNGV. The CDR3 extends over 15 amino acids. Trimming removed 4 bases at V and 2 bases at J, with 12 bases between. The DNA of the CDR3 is TGTGCCAGCAGCTCGCTATCCTCAGCCTACAATGAGCAGTTCTTC. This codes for CASSSLSSAYNEQFF.

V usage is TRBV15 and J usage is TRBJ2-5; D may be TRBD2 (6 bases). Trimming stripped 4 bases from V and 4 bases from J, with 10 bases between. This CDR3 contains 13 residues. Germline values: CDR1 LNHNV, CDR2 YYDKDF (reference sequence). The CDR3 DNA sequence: TGTGCCACCAGCAAGGGGACTTTAGAGACCCAGTACTTC. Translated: CATSKGTLETQYF.

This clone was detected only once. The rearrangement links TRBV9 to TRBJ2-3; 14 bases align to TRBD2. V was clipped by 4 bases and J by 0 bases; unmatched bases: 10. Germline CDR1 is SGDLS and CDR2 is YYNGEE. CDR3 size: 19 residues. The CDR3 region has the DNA TGTGCCAGCAGCCCATGGGGACTAGCGGGAGTAGGGAGCACAGATACGCAGTATTTT. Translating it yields CASSPWGLAGVGSTDTQYF.